This T cell receptor (beta chain) stems from a study of Graves' ophthalmopathy and Graves' hyperthyroidism. This clonotype came up many times. RNA transcripts were the template, and TCR beta CDR3 regions were amplified from them. Amplification began with first-round RT-PCR using HTBI primers, then second-round multiplex PCR was performed. TCRdb re-analysed the multiplex PCR reads in MiXCR, keeping a single row per CDR3 protein. The repertoire consists of 500,000 to 800,000 distinct CDR3 sequences, with approximately 39% occurring once and the leading ten covering 3% to 3.5%. The CDR3 runs to 15 residues. The germline V gene has CDR1 SGDLS and CDR2 YYNGEE. J was trimmed by 3 bases and V by 4 bases; bases with no gene match: 4.

The sample taken for sequencing was peripheral blood. This receptor was obtained from an adult man with Graves' ophthalmopathy. This sequence joins TRBV9 and TRBJ1-5; TRBD1 matches at 10 bases. The CDR3 protein is CASSRGQGTNQPQHF. CDR3 in DNA: TGTGCCAGCAGCCGGGGACAGGGGACCAATCAGCCCCAGCATTTT. Using reference TRBV9 and TRBJ1-5 for the parts outside the CDR3, the full variable domain is DSGVTQTPKHLITATGQRVTLRCSPRSGDLSVYWYQQSLDQGLQFLIQYYNGEERAKGNILERFSAQQFPDLHSELNLSSLELGDSALYFCASSRGQGTNQPQHFGDGTRLSIL.